This T cell receptor (beta chain) was captured in a study of cytomegalovirus exposure and HLA in healthy donors. V lost 2 bases, J lost 1 base, and 12 bases lay in between. Germline lookup yields CDR1 SGHAT and CDR2 FQNNGV. This CDR3 contains 16 residues. A multiplex PCR was run with 60 Vbeta primers and 13 Jbeta primers. Assay: immunoSEQ multiplex PCR; the TCRdb copy retains only in-frame clones and omits some. The sample contains some 180,000 clones, under 85% of which appear only once. For this clone: Its antigen is as yet unknown.

Study findings and constraints: At a 0.05 false discovery rate, a later analysis found over 15,000 TCR beta sequences to be associated with HLA alleles. Diagnosis of cytomegalovirus status made by the classifier reportedly showed high specificity and sensitivity. Being productive about 87% or about 30% of the time was typical of most TCR beta V segments in an earlier analysis.

The receptor was derived from a male donor in good health and CMV-seronegative. The chain combines TRBV11-2 with TRBJ1-5; possibly TRBD1 for D (5 bases). The sample consisted of PBMCs. The DNA for the CDR3 is TGTGCCAGCAGCTTACGGGGGGGAGTGAGCAATCAGCCCCAGCATTTT. It is translated as CASSLRGGVSNQPQHF.